Here is one T cell receptor (beta chain) with its context. The entry originates in a study of blood T cell repertoires in COVID-19. Original processing notes: Using reference gene primer amplification, nucleated cell counts were estimated. Profiling relied on immunoSEQ multiplex PCR, and the TCRdb table lists in-frame clones only, not all of them. V and J calls and clone size are copied from that table; D and trimming were computed from the DNA. The table lists roughly 220,000 clones, more than 85% of them singletons. The CDR3 has 15 amino acids. Germline CDR1 is LGHDT and CDR2 is YNNKEL (reference sequence). The V gene lost 5 bases and the J gene lost 3 bases, with 14 bases spanning the gap.

The sequencing input was peripheral blood. The chain employs TRBV3-1 (or the pseudogene TRBV3-2) and TRBJ2-1; weak D call: TRBD1 (6 bases). The TCR sequence derives from a woman aged 45-65 years with COVID-19, enrolled during active disease. CDR3 sequence: CASSKGGGIYNEQFF. Here the CDR3 DNA reads TGTGCCAGCAGCAAGGGTGGGGGCATCTACAATGAGCAGTTCTTC.